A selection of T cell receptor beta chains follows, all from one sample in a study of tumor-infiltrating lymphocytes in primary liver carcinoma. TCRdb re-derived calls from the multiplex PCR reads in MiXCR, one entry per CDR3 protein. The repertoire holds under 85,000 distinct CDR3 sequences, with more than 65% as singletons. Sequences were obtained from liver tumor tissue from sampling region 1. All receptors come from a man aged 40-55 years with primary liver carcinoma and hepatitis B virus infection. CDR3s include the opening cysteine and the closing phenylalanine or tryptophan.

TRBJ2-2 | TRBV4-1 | CASSQSSLGTADAGELFF
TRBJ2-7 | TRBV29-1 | CSAGGSLSSYERYF
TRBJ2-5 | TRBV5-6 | CASSLRNVMGPQYF
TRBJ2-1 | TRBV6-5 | CASSSGGPYNGQLF
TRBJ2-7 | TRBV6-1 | CANSEWVFYGQYF
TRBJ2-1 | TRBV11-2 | CDSCYSSTSGRGGGFF
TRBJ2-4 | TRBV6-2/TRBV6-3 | CASSYRGLAKNIQYF
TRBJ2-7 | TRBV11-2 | CVSSLVRGGSYEQYF
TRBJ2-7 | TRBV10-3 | CAIQRGGSYEQYF
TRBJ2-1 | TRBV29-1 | CSAGACRRSNGQFF
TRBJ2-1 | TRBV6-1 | CVSSVTEGAEQFF
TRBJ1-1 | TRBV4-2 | CASSQDHGRALSTEAFF
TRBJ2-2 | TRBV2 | CASSEAHRRLFF
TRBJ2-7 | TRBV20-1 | CSARVGGARVGEQYF
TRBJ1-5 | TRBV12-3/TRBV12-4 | CVSSLDQSQHF
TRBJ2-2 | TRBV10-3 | CVISVGTANTRELFF
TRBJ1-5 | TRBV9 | CASSSLFQGRNQPQHF
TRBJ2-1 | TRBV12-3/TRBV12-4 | CVSSYGRGNYNEQFF
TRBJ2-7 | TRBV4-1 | CAGRPRPSSYEQYF
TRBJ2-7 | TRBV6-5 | CASRRTGGGEQYF
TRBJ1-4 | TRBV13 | CASSEGGIRSVKLFF
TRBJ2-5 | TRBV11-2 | CVSILDERAQYF
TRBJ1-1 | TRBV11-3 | CASRLVGGTEGYF
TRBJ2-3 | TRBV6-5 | CACSYKDLKDTQYF
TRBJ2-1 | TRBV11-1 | CASSRELAGEVDNEQFF
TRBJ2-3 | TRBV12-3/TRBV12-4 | CASSSRIRTDTQYF
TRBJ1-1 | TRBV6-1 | CASREYRVNTEAFF
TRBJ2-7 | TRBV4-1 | CASSPEGSGSSYEQYF
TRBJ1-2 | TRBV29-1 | CSVAGTGGAAYGYTF
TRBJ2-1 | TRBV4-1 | CASGVGYVHFF
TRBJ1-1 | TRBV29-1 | CNVTGGGRTEAFF
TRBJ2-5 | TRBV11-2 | CASNLEEKAQYF
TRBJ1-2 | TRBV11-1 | CTSSSRQYYDYTF
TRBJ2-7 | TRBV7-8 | CASSFDSEDYEQYF
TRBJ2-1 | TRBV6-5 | CASSYSSHEQFF
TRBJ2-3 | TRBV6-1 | CASSEGGASTDTQYF
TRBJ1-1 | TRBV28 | CATAGHLGAEAFF
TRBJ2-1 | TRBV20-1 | CSGAGLSYNEQFF
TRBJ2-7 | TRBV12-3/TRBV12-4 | CTSSLSGSSYEQYF